This entry lists 32 T cell receptor beta chains sequenced from one sample in a study of follicular helper T cells after annual influenza vaccination. Time point denoted: 2015-2016 season, 7 days after influenza vaccination. TCRdb keeps only in-frame clones here, not all; method: immunoSEQ multiplex PCR. This table holds some 10,000 clones, 70% to 90% found once. The material sequenced was CXCR5+ CD38- circulating T follicular helper cells from blood, taken 7 days after influenza vaccination. Subset reported: circulating Tfh, non-naive CD4+CXCR5+PD-1+ (ICOS+CD38+ or ICOS-CD38-). The receptor set was obtained from an adult who received the influenza vaccine.

This rearrangement joins TRBV2 to TRBJ2-3, with 16 positions matching TRBD2. CDR1 is SNHLY and CDR2 is FYNNEI in the germline V gene. V trimming: 6 bases; J trimming: 1 base; junction bases outside the gene matches: 10. CDR3 size: 19 residues. The CDR3 coding sequence is TGTGCCAGCAGGGCTGGGACTAGCGGGGGGGGCGGGGGCACAGATACGCAGTATTTT. As protein: CASRAGTSGGGGGTDTQYF. The full variable domain, completed using reference TRBV2 and TRBJ2-3, is EPEVTQTPSHQVTQMGQEVILRCVPISNHLYFYWYRQILGQKVEFLVSFYNNEISEKSEIFDDQFSVERPDGSNFTLKIRSTKLEDSAMYFCASRAGTSGGGGGTDTQYFGPGTRLTVL.

The chain carries TRBV21-1 and TRBJ1-1. TRBV21-1 constitutes a pseudogene. The CDR3 is 15 residues long. CDR3 nucleotides: TGTGCCAGCAGCCCTCAGGACGAGTGGACGGGAGAAGCTTTCTTT. Translation: CASSPQDEWTGEAFF.

This chain uses TRBV10-2 with TRBJ2-3, with D possibly matching TRBD1 (6 bases). V shed 7 bases and J shed 2 bases, with 10 bases lying between them. This CDR3 has 13 residues. The germline gives CDR1 WSHSY, CDR2 SAAADI. CDR3 nucleotides: TGCGCCAGCACCTGGACAGACACAGATACGCAGTATTTT. As protein: CASTWTDTDTQYF.

The chain combines TRBV6-1 with TRBJ2-7; TRBD2 matches at 9 bases. V gave up 6 bases and J gave up 3 bases; unmatched junction bases: 9. The CDR3 consists of 15 residues. Germline V CDR1 and CDR2: MNHNS, SASEGT. CDR3 coding DNA: TGTGCCAGCAGCCACGCTAGCGGGGCAAACTACGAGCAGTACTTC. This translates into CASSHASGANYEQYF.

The chain uses TRBV7-2 and TRBJ2-7; D ambiguous. Trimming pared 1 base from V and 2 bases from J, leaving 9 bases between. The CDR3 length is 14 residues. Germline V gene lookup returns CDR1 SGHTA and CDR2 FQGNSA. The DNA for the CDR3 is TGTGCCAGCAGCTTAGTGCAGACCGCCTACGAGCAGTACTTC. Its protein product is CASSLVQTAYEQYF. Full variable domain (missing parts from reference TRBV7-2 and TRBJ2-7): GAGVSQSPSNKVTEKGKDVELRCDPISGHTALYWYRQSLGQGLEFLIYFQGNSAPDKSGLPSDRFSAERTGGSVSTLTIQRTQQEDSAVYLCASSLVQTAYEQYFGPGTRLTVT.

The rearrangement joins TRBV6-6 to TRBJ2-3; D is unclear. This CDR3 is built from 13 residues. V dropped 0 bases and J dropped 6 bases, with 7 bases sitting between them. Germline V CDR1 and CDR2: MNHNY, SVGAGI (reference sequence). The chain's CDR3 is CASSYSSRDTQYF. The DNA for the CDR3 is TGTGCCAGCAGTTACTCGTCGAGGGATACGCAGTATTTT.

The chain links TRBV7-2 to TRBJ2-1; no definite D call. Germline values: CDR1 SGHTA, CDR2 FQGNSA. This CDR3 comprises 13 residues. V was shortened by 1 base and J by 7 bases, with 8 bases between the two germline ends. CDR3 in DNA: TGTGCCAGCAGCTTAGAGCCCTTTAATGAGCAGTTCTTC. Protein: CASSLEPFNEQFF.

The V and J genes are TRBV29-1 and TRBJ2-7; TRBD1 aligns across 10 bases. The J segment lost 4 bases and the V segment lost 6 bases, leaving 6 bases of the junction unmatched. This CDR3 region has 13 residues. CDR1 and CDR2 (germline): SQVTM, ANQGSEA. The CDR3 region has the DNA TGCAGCGTACAGACAGGGGGCCTTTACGAGCAGTACTTC. The encoded protein is CSVQTGGLYEQYF.

The chain combines TRBV14 with TRBJ2-2, with D perhaps TRBD1 (6 bases). Trimming cost V 1 base and J 4 bases, with 25 bases left between them. This CDR3 is built from 20 residues. Germline assignment: CDR1 SGHDN and CDR2 FVKESK. The CDR3 nucleotides are TGTGCCAGCAGCCAAGTAAGGTCGGGAAGCTTATCACAGGGCACCGGGGAGCTGTTTTTT. Protein product: CASSQVRSGSLSQGTGELFF.

The CDR3 DNA follows: TGCGCCAGCAGCCTCGAAGGGGGCTATGGCTACACCTTC. Translating it yields CASSLEGGYGYTF. This rearrangement joins TRBV4-3 to TRBJ1-2; TRBD1 is a possible D gene (6 bases). The CDR3 has 13 amino acids. V lost 4 bases and J 4 bases, leaving 10 bases between the germline ends. Per germline, CDR1 LGHNA and CDR2 YSLEER.

V usage is TRBV6-1 and J usage is TRBJ2-7, with D hard to call. The CDR3 is made up of 12 amino acids. The germline V gene has CDR1 MNHNS and CDR2 SASEGT. Trimming took off 3 bases at V and 5 bases at J, with 8 bases between the two ends. The DNA of the CDR3 is TGTGCCAGCAGTGACCACCCCAACGAGCAGTACTTC. Amino acids: CASSDHPNEQYF.

This rearrangement joins TRBV9 to TRBJ2-7; 8 bases align to TRBD1. Trimming took 0 bases from V and 7 from J; bases not matched to a gene: 9. Germline CDR1 is SGDLS and CDR2 is YYNGEE. CDR3 size: 15 residues. The CDR3 loop is CASSVVPGQGEEQYF. The DNA for the CDR3 is TGTGCCAGCAGCGTAGTGCCTGGACAGGGAGAAGAGCAGTACTTC.

The CDR3 spells CASSQEVRTEAFF. The CDR3 coding sequence is TGTGCCAGCAGCCAAGAAGTCCGTACTGAAGCTTTCTTT. This chain joins TRBV14 and TRBJ1-1, with D unresolved. The V and J ends lost 0 bases and 5 bases respectively, with 7 bases between them. CDR1 and CDR2 (germline): SGHDN, FVKESK. CDR3 size: 13 residues.

V and J are TRBV7-2 and TRBJ2-1, with 15 bases fitting TRBD2. The CDR3 is made up of 16 amino acids. Germline V gene sequence: CDR1 SGHTA, CDR2 FQGNSA. After removal of 2 bases from V and 6 bases from J, the junction contained 2 bases not matched to a gene. The chain's CDR3 is CASSLLGLAGGNEQFF. CDR3 sequence (DNA): TGTGCCAGCAGCTTATTGGGACTAGCGGGGGGCAATGAGCAGTTCTTC.

V is TRBV5-1 and J is TRBJ1-1; D is possibly TRBD1 (5 bases). Trimming stripped 0 bases from V and 6 bases from J, with 12 bases between. CDR1 and CDR2 (germline): SGHRS, YFSETQ. The CDR3 consists of 14 residues. CDR3 residues: CASSLGQGEAEAFF. The CDR3 DNA follows: TGCGCCAGCAGCTTGGGTCAGGGTGAGGCTGAAGCTTTCTTT.

V is TRBV5-4 and J is TRBJ2-1, with 11 bases lining up with TRBD1. CDR1 and CDR2 (germline): SGHNT, YYREEE (reference sequence). With 2 bases clipped from V and 6 bases from J, the junction kept 7 bases outside the gene matches. The CDR3 is made up of 16 amino acids. CDR3 nucleotides: TGTGCCAGCAGCTTCGTAGGGACAGGGGGTCTCAATGAGCAGTTCTTC. Encoded protein: CASSFVGTGGLNEQFF.

For this clone: One junction end disagrees with the germline gene, perhaps due to a read error. V gene TRBV19 combines with J gene TRBJ2-3; the D is unclear. Looked up from germline, CDR1 is LNHDA and CDR2 is SQIVND (reference sequence). The CDR3 spans 12 residues. CDR3 nucleotide sequence: TGTGCCAGTAGTACCAAGGGCCTGATCCCCACCTTT. Amino acids: CASSTKGLIPTF.

The chain joins TRBV7-2 to TRBJ2-1; 7 positions agree with TRBD2. Germline V lookup: CDR1 SGHTA, CDR2 FQGNSA. Trimming removed 1 base from V and 4 bases from J; junction bases left unmatched: 7. There are 16 residues in the CDR3. In DNA, the CDR3 is TGTGCCAGCAGCTTAGTGTGGGGGGGAGAGTACAATGAGCAGTTCTTC. Amino acid sequence: CASSLVWGGEYNEQFF.

The chain has TRBV4-1 and TRBJ2-2; D uncertain. The CDR3 spans 14 residues. The V and J ends lost 1 base and 4 bases respectively, with 7 bases between them. CDR1 is MGHRA, CDR2 YSYEKL, per germline. The CDR3 nucleotides are TGCGCCAGCAGCCAAGGGACCTTCACCGGGGAGCTGTTTTTT. Translation: CASSQGTFTGELFF.

The rearrangement uses TRBV4-1 and TRBJ2-2; the D gene is possibly TRBD2 (6 bases). The V gene's germline CDR1 is MGHRA and CDR2 YSYEKL. Trimming left V 0 bases short and J 7 bases short, with 9 bases between. The CDR3 runs 14 residues. DNA of the CDR3: TGCGCCAGCAGCCAAGATCCCGGGGGCGGGGAGCTGTTTTTT. Translating it yields CASSQDPGGGELFF.

The chain has TRBV4-3 and TRBJ2-5; TRBD1 might be the D (6 bases). Germline CDR1 and CDR2: LGHNA and YSLEER. Deletions cut 0 bases from V and 8 bases from J, with 13 bases between. The CDR3 contains 14 residues. The CDR3, as DNA: TGCGCCAGCAGCCAAGATACAGGGCGCTCAACCCAGTACTTC. Amino acid sequence: CASSQDTGRSTQYF.

The J gene is TRBJ1-3, the V gene TRBV6-5; D uncertain. V lost 6 bases and J 2 bases, leaving 14 bases between the germline ends. The CDR3 covers 15 residues. Per the germline V gene, CDR1 is MNHEY and CDR2 is SVGAGI. The CDR3 protein is CASRRLTNTGNTIYF. The CDR3, as DNA: TGTGCCAGCAGGCGCCTGACAAACACTGGAAACACCATATATTTT.

The V gene is TRBV9, the J gene TRBJ2-7, with D perhaps matching TRBD1 (5 bases). V gave up 3 bases and J gave up 4 bases, with 11 bases separating them. Germline V gives CDR1 SGDLS, CDR2 YYNGEE. This CDR3 has 13 amino acids. CDR3 sequence reads: CASSATDRYEQYF. CDR3 nucleotide sequence: TGTGCCAGCAGCGCCACTGACAGATACGAGCAGTACTTC.

Here the CDR3 reads CASSEKAGGRTGELFF. CDR3 nucleotides: TGTGCCAGCAGTGAGAAAGCGGGGGGGCGCACCGGGGAGCTGTTTTTT. The genes are TRBV2 and TRBJ2-2, with 10 positions matching TRBD2. Germline values: CDR1 SNHLY, CDR2 FYNNEI. CDR3 length: 16 residues. V dropped 3 bases and J dropped 4; count of bases not matched to a gene: 5.

This clone appeared a few times. The chain recombines TRBV27 with TRBJ1-6; tentative D call: TRBD1 (5 bases). CDR1 and CDR2 (germline): MNHEY, SMNVEV (reference sequence). Trimming took off 3 bases at V and 6 bases at J, with 12 bases between the two ends. The CDR3 loop spans 15 amino acids. The CDR3 DNA follows: TGTGCCAGCAGTTTCCAACGGGGGTCTAATTCACCCCTCCACTTT. It specifies CASSFQRGSNSPLHF.

This chain connects TRBV28 to TRBJ2-3; D possibly corresponds to TRBD2 (7 bases). Looked up from germline, CDR1 is MDHEN and CDR2 is SYDVKM. This CDR3 is built from 14 residues. V was clipped by 7 bases and J by 5 bases, with 16 bases between them. Here the CDR3 DNA reads TGTGCCAGCAATGCGGGGGCCCCAGGAGATACGCAGTATTTT. Its translation: CASNAGAPGDTQYF.

The V and J genes are TRBV10-3 and TRBJ1-1, with D possibly matching TRBD1 (5 bases). V was trimmed by 4 bases and J by 1 base, leaving 16 bases between them. Germline assignment: CDR1 ENHRY and CDR2 SYGVKD. CDR3 length equals 16 residues. CDR3 bases: TGTGCCATCAGTGCGAGTATCAGGGTGGCGAACACTGAAGCTTTCTTT. This codes for CAISASIRVANTEAFF.

The chain employs TRBV9 and TRBJ2-3; 8 nucleotides align to TRBD2. Trimming at V came to 1 base and at J to 1 base, leaving 2 bases not matched to a gene. CDR3 length: 15 amino acids. CDR1 is SGDLS and CDR2 is YYNGEE in the germline V gene. The CDR3 is CASSVWRGGTDTQYF. The CDR3 DNA is TGTGCCAGCAGCGTATGGCGGGGGGGCACAGATACGCAGTATTTT.

This clone showed up just a few times. The rearrangement links TRBV27 to TRBJ1-5; no reliable D call. CDR1 and CDR2 from the germline V gene are MNHEY and SMNVEV (reference sequence). CDR3 length: 13 residues. V dropped 5 bases and J dropped 5 bases, with 10 bases sitting between them. The CDR3, as DNA: TGTGCCAGCAGTCCGAACAGATATCAGCCCCAGCATTTT. Amino acid sequence: CASSPNRYQPQHF.

This clone was counted once. The rearrangement uses TRBV29-1 and TRBJ1-1; 11 nucleotides line up with TRBD1. Looked up from germline, CDR1 is SQVTM and CDR2 is ANQGSEA. The CDR3 extends over 15 amino acids. The junction had 9 bases not matched to a gene; V was cut back by 7 bases and J by 2 bases. In DNA, the CDR3 is TGCAGCGCTACCGCGGACAGGGGGCTTAACACTGAAGCTTTCTTT. This sequence encodes CSATADRGLNTEAFF.

This clone has more than one count but fewer than ten. The chain links TRBV4-3 to TRBJ1-2; D is undetermined. Trimming took 1 base from V and 4 from J, leaving 7 bases between them. This CDR3 comprises 13 residues. The V gene's germline CDR1 is LGHNA and CDR2 YSLEER. CDR3 sequence (DNA): TGCGCCAGCAGCCAAGTTGAGGGCTATGGCTACACCTTC. Encoded protein: CASSQVEGYGYTF.

The chain links TRBV19 to TRBJ2-2; D is tentatively TRBD1 or TRBD2 (5 bases each). Germline V CDR1 and CDR2: LNHDA, SQIVND (reference sequence). This CDR3 is built from 14 residues. V gave up 8 bases and J gave up 4 bases, with 14 bases separating them. The CDR3 spells CASARDPGTGELFF. DNA for the CDR3: TGTGCCAGTGCTAGGGACCCAGGCACCGGGGAGCTGTTTTTT.